The clone carrying this T cell receptor beta chain was seen a handful of times. Its antigen is currently unknown. There are 15 residues in the CDR3. The V gene's germline CDR1 is DFQATT and CDR2 SNEGSKA (reference sequence). The trim removed 7 bases at V and 3 bases at J, leaving 14 bases unmatched. Researchers prepared the TCRbeta library using unique molecular identifiers, the study reports. Using its own MiXCR run on the PCR reads, TCRdb lists one record per CDR3 protein. The table has around 300,000 distinct CDR3 sequences, over 20% seen once. This sample stems from a study of T-cell reconstitution after alpha-beta-depleted transplantation in children. Findings of the study overall: At the one-year point after transplant, T-cell counts and TCRbeta diversity were found to come mostly from T cells that had been newly produced.

The chain links TRBV20-1 to TRBJ2-7; 8 nucleotides match TRBD1. The receptor was isolated from a male patient between 10 and 17 years old who had a stem cell transplant for acute lymphoblastic leukemia, so the T cells may come from the graft donor. The sample in question was PBMCs, mostly from graft donor cells, obtained 180 days after TCRalphabeta/CD19-depleted stem cell transplant. The CDR3 here is CSVAPEGQAIYEQYF. CDR3 in DNA: TGCAGTGTGGCTCCGGAGGGACAGGCTATCTACGAGCAGTACTTC.